This T cell receptor beta chain was identified in a study of cytomegalovirus exposure and HLA in healthy donors (dated by TCRdb to the late 2010s). As for the study more broadly: According to an earlier analysis of several hundred of the donors, about 179 million T cells yielded 90 million to 130 million unique TCR beta sequences and approximately 280 Gb of sequence data. To decide whether each TCR beta V gene segment behaved as functional or pseudogenic, an earlier analysis of 587 of the donors relied on high-throughput TCR beta sequencing. In a later genetic analysis, genome-wide SNP genotypes for about three fifths of the roughly 670 donors were used, and that subset was treated as a discovery cohort. The aim of the study was to test whether cataloging public T cell receptors could identify signatures of past pathogen exposure. Donor age, sex, ethnicity and CMV serostatus were collected together with the repertoire data. Typing coverage differed by locus: A, B, C, DRB1 and DQB1 were typed in roughly 629-630 donors, DQA1 in about 500, DPA1 in approximately 610, and DPB1 in 450 to 490. The study combined high-throughput TCR immunosequencing, statistical association of individual TCRs with disease status, and machine learning to predict cytomegalovirus infection status. Four to six DR-DQ haplotypes were handled as single units for association and clustering because linkage in the cohort was strong. In the later analysis, no new phenotypic data were used to find candidate immune exposures; instead, reliance was placed on TCR beta sequences and their occurrence across donors. Of the roughly 390 genotyped donors, 65% to 90% were placed in the genetic ancestry cluster associated with self-reported Caucasian donors. Roughly 290 gigabases of sequencing data and around 80 million unique TCR sequences made up an early release that covered several hundred HLA-typed donors. A separate validation cohort of some 130 different subjects was used in addition to the 666-subject first cohort. Among about 400 genotyped donors of the cohort, an average of approximately 240,000 unique TCR beta nucleotide sequences was sequenced per donor, of which about 19% were non-productive. A later analysis re-examined previously published TCR beta repertoires from just over 650 donors and added high-resolution HLA genotyping to investigate patterns of TCR occurrence. All discovery cohort repertoires had been generated using a single sequencing platform. Class I and class II HLA loci were covered by the typing at four-digit resolution. The study used immunosequencing to profile the T cell repertoires of under 700 subjects and linked those repertoires to cytomegalovirus serostatus. The study at large found these results: While some public TCRs were present in many individuals, most TCR sequences turned up only very rarely across donors. In a later analysis, most CMV-associated TCR beta chains were found to appear HLA-restricted, with HLA associations seemingly driven largely by CMV exposure. In a later genetic analysis, a missense DCLRE1C variant was associated with V-gene and J-gene trimming of TCR beta chains, and the association was replicated in an independent cohort. A further reported finding was that TCR beta sequences accurately predicted the HLA-A and HLA-B alleles for most subjects in the first cohort. The study listed 150 to 200 TCR beta chains as associated with cytomegalovirus. A later genetic analysis reported fewer N-insertions in productive TCRs among donors in an Asian-associated ancestry cluster than the roughly 620-donor mean. In a later analysis, TCR association rates were found to vary across HLA loci, with the most associated TCRs seen for DRB1 alleles and the fewest for HLA-C alleles. Only TCR beta chains were sequenced in this cohort, and the absence of alpha or paired-chain data limited detectable features. A later analysis reported that several top co-occurrence clusters appeared linked to parvovirus B19, influenza, CMV and Epstein-Barr virus. Three of the identified cytomegalovirus-associated TCR beta chains were confirmed in vitro to be specific for cytomegalovirus antigens. A group of highly shared sequence variants was considered likely to be a technical artifact of the sequencing pipeline. Linkage disequilibrium might explain the correlated functional status among segregating V segments, but an unknown experimental factor could not be ruled out. A later analysis associated 17,000 or so TCR beta sequences with specific HLA alleles at a false discovery rate of 0.05. Some IMGT-functional V segments, including TRBV6-2 and TRBV6-3, could not be distinguished by the 87-base-pair reads and were therefore excluded. In a later analysis, HLA-associated TCR beta chains showed more clonal expansion and lower generation probabilities than non-associated chains that were equally common. The only immune exposure information available for the cohort was CMV serostatus. Broadly in line with IMGT annotations, most TCR beta V segments showed up in productive rearrangements about 87% or about 30% of the time in an earlier analysis of roughly 590 of the donors. Sequencing depth was assumed to be roughly uniform across donors in the presence/absence analyses, though that assumption may not hold. The classifier was reported to diagnose cytomegalovirus status with high specificity and sensitivity in both the original and validation cohorts. Because HLA typing was missing for some donors at each locus, association tests included only the typed subset. When HLA alleles, especially DR and DQ, strongly co-occurred, attributing TCR associations to individual alleles was difficult. According to the authors, the approach could potentially be generalized to other disease states and immunological phenotypes. Because counts were too low, around 17 rarely observed V segments, including chromosome 9 orphons, were left out of the earlier analysis of 587 of the donors.

As to this clone: The clone's antigen remains unknown. Base qualities are missing; no much larger clone stands one base away.

From its cysteine to its phenylalanine, the CDR3 spans 15 amino acids. Only the CDR3 region is kept as DNA, spanning 45 bases read in frame from base 1. V trim: 0 bases; J trim: 0 bases; unmatched bases: 0. CDR1 and CDR2 are drawn from the germline V gene: SQVTM, ANQGSEA. The cohort consisted of 600 to 700 healthy bone marrow donors. Cohort members were all nominally healthy when sampled, although unrecorded immune exposures were likely present. The donor was CMV seronegative and belonged to the group of 380 or so seronegative cohort members. Each donor provided a peripheral blood sample, and peripheral blood mononuclear cells were used for TCR beta sequencing. Genomic DNA was extracted from the blood cell samples with the Qiagen DNeasy Blood Extraction Kit. Library prep was done by the immunoSEQ multiplex PCR assay. For the multiplex PCR, a mixture combining 60 forward primers for TCR Vbeta segments and 13 reverse primers for TCR Jbeta segments was used. A multiplex PCR assay on genomic DNA amplified the CDR3 region of rearranged TCR beta genes. The amplified TCR beta libraries were sequenced on the Illumina HiSeq System as 87-base-pair reads. The paper's data handling went like this. Across the 666 repertoires, a later analysis counted tens of millions of unique TCR beta chains, roughly 11 million of which were shared by at least two donors. To remove PCR and sequencing errors, raw reads were error-corrected and collapsed into unique sequences using a nearest-neighbor algorithm that merged closely related sequences. To assign V, D and J gene segments, CDR3 sequences were aligned to IMGT reference sequences. Each retained sequence needed at least a six-nucleotide match to both a V gene segment and a J gene segment. A rearrangement was called productive if the CDR3 had no stop codons and remained in frame with V and J, and every other rearrangement was called non-productive. CDR3 was defined by IMGT convention, running from the second conserved V-encoded cysteine to the conserved J-encoded phenylalanine. Sequences without an unambiguous match to a single V gene segment were excluded from the earlier analysis of about 600 of the donors. An earlier analysis of about 590 of the donors classified V segments as functional when productive rearrangements were above 56.7% and as segregating when the standard deviation between donors was above 5%. A statistical classification framework was built for diagnosing cytomegalovirus status from the catalog of TCR beta chain sequences. In a later analysis, V and J genes were assigned by comparing TCR nucleotide sequences against IMGT/GENE-DB human TR gene sequences. A later analysis assigned CDR3 sequences and most-parsimonious VDJ recombination scenarios with the TCRdist pipeline. In a later analysis, every TCR beta chain was defined by the combination of its CDR3 amino acid sequence and its V-gene family, and reads without a unique V-gene family were dropped. As a way to deal with suspected cross-contamination and a sequencing artifact, a later analysis dropped more than 500 nucleotide sequences that were highly shared and had low generation probability. In a later analysis, a clonal expansion index was calculated for each public chain from normalized within-repertoire ranks of inferred template counts. In a later analysis, generation probabilities were computed using a VDJ recombination model fitted to out-of-frame rearrangements, and the results were checked against IGoR. In a later analysis, TCR-TCR, TCR-HLA and TCR-CMV co-occurrence was scored with hypergeometric tests, and a repertoire-size bias correction was applied to TCR pairs. In a later analysis, false discovery rates were estimated by permuting HLA or CMV assignments 20 times. In a later analysis, co-occurring TCRs were grouped using DBSCAN, with TCRdist sequence similarity added in when clustering inside HLA-allele-positive subsets. Repertoires with fewer than 30,000 or more than 120,000 public chains were left out of co-occurrence clustering, as were four to six repertoires with anomalous nucleotide sharing. Here the immuneACCESS table is served through TCRdb, limited to in-frame sequences with V and J called. Missing clones are a known gap in these copies; in checked studies unresolved V genes cover under half, and the rest lacks a known reason. Clone size and the V and J calls come from that table; the DNA yielded D and trimming. Across this sample there are over 120,000 clones, with around 82% seen only once. About 2.2% of the sample is taken by the ten largest.

The V and J genes are TRBV29-1 and TRBJ2-7; TRBD2 matches 12 bases in the middle. The sequencing input was PBMCs. This receptor was identified in a man in his fifties in good health and CMV-seronegative. The DNA is TGCAGCGTTGAAGAGACTAGCGGGAGCTCCTACGAGCAGTACTTC. Protein translation: CSVEETSGSSYEQYF.